This note documents a single T cell receptor beta chain sequence. No antigen is known for it. Individual cDNA molecules received unique molecular identifiers during library preparation. TCRdb independently ran MiXCR on the 5' RACE reads; one entry per CDR3 protein. This table has over 90,000 distinct CDR3 sequences, about an eighth appearing once. The data originate from a study of early T cells in non-severe SARS-CoV-2 infection. Study at large: Sequencing used unsorted whole-blood bulk RNA, so chains lack pairing.

Findings and limits, study-wide: Matches to VDJdb favored anti-spike CD8 responses and missed private and CD4 specificities.

Source: whole blood, taken at baseline. The source is an adult who was a healthcare worker with PCR-confirmed SARS-CoV-2 infection or an uninfected control (not recorded which).

Here the CDR3 reads CSAALRDRGSTDTQYF. The CDR3 DNA is TGCAGTGCTGCCCTCCGGGACAGGGGAAGCACAGATACGCAGTATTTT. V gene TRBV20-1 combines with J gene TRBJ2-3, with 10 bases lining up with TRBD1. Germline V gene lookup returns CDR1 DFQATT and CDR2 SNEGSKA (reference sequence). V lost 5 bases to trimming and J lost 0 bases; unmatched junction nucleotides: 8. CDR3 length: 16 amino acids.